One and the same sample provided the 2 T cell receptor beta chains below, sequenced in a study of PD-1 blockade in mismatch repair-deficient tumors (dated by TCRdb to between 2016 and 2019). Library generation was performed with the immunoSEQ multiplex PCR assay. The table comes from immuneACCESS by way of TCRdb, which keeps in-frame sequences with V and J called. Part of the clones is missing from these tables; in studies checked, under half for an unresolved V gene and the rest for unknown reasons. The sample table shows some 100,000 clones, and 70% to 85% are seen once. The ten largest clones represent approximately 6.7% of the sample. Specimen: peripheral blood, collected less than 37 weeks after starting pembrolizumab. These receptors came from an adult with mismatch repair-deficient cancer.

This chain connects TRBV7-9 to TRBJ2-2; D uncertain. Germline CDR1 reads SEHNR; CDR2 reads FQNEAQ (reference sequence). Trimming took off 5 bases at V and 7 bases at J, with 8 bases between the two ends. The CDR3 spans 12 residues. CDR3 in amino acids: CASSPSFGELFF. CDR3 nucleotide sequence: TGTGCCAGCAGCCCCTCATTCGGGGAGCTGTTTTTT.

V gene TRBV11-3 combines with J gene TRBJ2-3; 14 bases match TRBD2. From germline, CDR1 is SGHNT and CDR2 YENEEA. Trimming at V came to 5 bases and at J to 1 base, leaving 5 bases not matched to a gene. This CDR3 is built from 17 residues. The chain's CDR3 is CASSQGLAGDGTDTQYF. CDR3 nucleotides: TGTGCCAGCAGCCAGGGACTAGCGGGAGATGGCACAGATACGCAGTATTTT.